These T cell receptor beta chains were read from a single sample in a study of control samples from healthy donors and cancer patients. Sequenced by immunoSEQ multiplex PCR; TCRdb stores in-frame clones only, minus some. This sample has tens of thousands of clones, with 80% found just once. Sequenced: blood. The source is an older man in good health. The CDR3 runs from the conserved cysteine through the conserved F or W. D genes are given only for firm matches. Part of the rows lack a size; the others show once, few, many or a class for expanded clones.

d_call	v_call	j_call	clone_size	cdr3_nt	cdr3_aa
NA	TRBV20-1	TRBJ1-2	NA	TGCAGTGGGGTTTTTAACTATGGCTACACCTTC	CSGVFNYGYTF
NA	TRBV6-6	TRBJ1-5	few	TGTGCCAGCAGTAGAAGACTAAACAATCAGCCCCAGCATTTT	CASSRRLNNQPQHF
TRBD1	TRBV18	TRBJ2-1	NA	TGTGCCAGCTCTACGGGACAGGGGGTCTACAATGAGCAGTTCTTC	CASSTGQGVYNEQFF
NA	TRBV5-1	TRBJ1-1	NA	TGCGCCAGCAGCTTGGCCGCGGGCAACACTGAAGCTTTCTTT	CASSLAAGNTEAFF
TRBD2	TRBV18	TRBJ2-1	NA	TGTGCCAGCTCATCCGGGGTAGCGGGTTACAATGAGCAGTTCTTC	CASSSGVAGYNEQFF
TRBD1	TRBV2	TRBJ2-5	NA	TGTGCCAGCAACCCCGAGGGCCTGAAGGGGGCTGGGGAGACCCAGTACTTC	CASNPEGLKGAGETQYF
NA	TRBV7-8	TRBJ1-1	NA	TGTGCCAGCAGCTACCGGGACATGCGCAACACTGAAGCTTTCTTT	CASSYRDMRNTEAFF
TRBD2	TRBV15	TRBJ2-1	NA	TGTGCCACCAGCAGAGGCCCGTCCACTAGCGGGAGTCCCCATGAGCAGTTCTTC	CATSRGPSTSGSPHEQFF
NA	TRBV10-1	TRBJ1-1	NA	TGCGCCAGCAGTGAGTCGATGTTAGGACCCGCAGCTTTCTTT	CASSESMLGPAAFF
NA	TRBV28	TRBJ1-2	NA	TGTGCCAGCACTATTGGGGGGGATAAGTTTTACTATGGCTACACCTTC	CASTIGGDKFYYGYTF
TRBD1	TRBV5-1	TRBJ1-1	NA	TGCGCCAGCAGCTTGGACAGGGGGGATGTAAAAGCTTTCTTT	CASSLDRGDVKAFF
TRBD1	TRBV28	TRBJ1-4	NA	TGTGCCAGCCACAGGGGGCTCGGGGAAAAACTGTTTTTT	CASHRGLGEKLFF
NA	TRBV7-7	TRBJ2-7	few	TGTGCTAGCAGCTCCTCAGTATACGACGAGCAGTACTTC	CASSSSVYDEQYF
NA	TRBV7-2	TRBJ2-1	NA	TGTGCCAGCAGCATCAACGGGGGGCAGGGTGAGCAGTTCTTC	CASSINGGQGEQFF
TRBD2	TRBV6-5	TRBJ2-7	NA	TGTGCCAGCAGTTACCTCTCGCGGGAGGACGAGCAGTACTTC	CASSYLSREDEQYF
TRBD1	TRBV2	TRBJ1-6	few	TGTGCCAGCAGCACAGGGGTAGGAAATTCACCCCTCCACTTT	CASSTGVGNSPLHF